These 20 T cell receptor beta chains were all obtained from the same sample, sequenced in a study of blood T cell repertoires in COVID-19. Data came from immunoSEQ multiplex PCR; TCRdb stores just in-frame clones and leaves some out. The sample lists over 55,000 clones, approximately 84% occurring once. The sample consisted of peripheral blood. The receptor set was obtained from an elderly man with COVID-19, enrolled during active disease.

The chain couples TRBV6-5 to TRBJ2-1; D is unresolved. CDR1 MNHEY and CDR2 SVGAGI come from the germline V gene. Trimming shortened V by 3 bases and J by 5 bases, and 8 bases separated the two germline ends. The CDR3 has 13 amino acids. The CDR3 DNA is TGTGCCAGCAGTTATGTGATAGACAATGAGCAGTTCTTC. Translated, it gives CASSYVIDNEQFF.

This chain connects TRBV10-3 to TRBJ1-2; D uncertain. Per germline, CDR1 ENHRY and CDR2 SYGVKD. Trimming cost V 3 bases and J 7 bases, with 9 bases left between them. The CDR3 is 12 residues long. The CDR3 DNA reads as TGTGCCATCAGTGATTGGGGAGGTGGCTACACCTTC. It encodes CAISDWGGGYTF.

The genes are TRBV28 and TRBJ2-5, with D perhaps TRBD2 (5 bases). The CDR3 is 14 residues long. Deletions cut 1 base from V and 4 bases from J, with 10 bases between. In germline, CDR1 is MDHEN, CDR2 SYDVKM. CDR3 bases: TGTGCCAGCAGTTTATTGAGTGGGAGAGAGACCCAGTACTTC. Translated: CASSLLSGRETQYF.

The chain recombines TRBV6-4 with TRBJ2-2; 7 bases match TRBD2. Germline V lookup: CDR1 MRHNA, CDR2 SNTAGT. The ends lost 3 bases at V and 5 bases at J; junction bases unmatched: 3. This CDR3 comprises 14 residues. The CDR3 nucleotides are TGTGCCAGCAGTGAATCGCGGGGGACCGGGGAGCTGTTTTTT. Protein: CASSESRGTGELFF.

The gene calls are TRBV7-2 and TRBJ1-3; the D is unclear. V was clipped by 3 bases and J by 4 bases, with 10 bases between them. CDR3 length: 14 residues. Germline CDR1 and CDR2: SGHTA and FQGNSA. The CDR3 reads CASSLGVSGNTIYF. CDR3 nucleotide sequence: TGTGCCAGCAGCTTGGGCGTGTCCGGAAACACCATATATTTT.

This clone was picked up one time. The chain uses TRBV6-5 and TRBJ2-1; 7 bases align to TRBD1. The CDR3 covers 15 residues. With V trimmed by 6 bases and J by 9 bases, 14 bases remained unmatched. Per the germline V gene, CDR1 is MNHEY and CDR2 is SVGAGI. The CDR3 DNA is TGTGCCAGCAGAAATCTCGGACAGGCCAACGGTGAGCAGTTCTTC. Protein: CASRNLGQANGEQFF.

V and J are TRBV29-1 and TRBJ2-6; possibly TRBD2 for D (5 bases). Germline CDR1 reads SQVTM; CDR2 reads ANQGSEA. The V end lost 1 base, the J end lost 1 base, and 17 bases lay between the germline ends. The CDR3 extends over 18 amino acids. As DNA, the CDR3 is TGCAGCGTTGAAGTGGGGAGATCGGGGAGATCTGGGGCCAACGTCCTGACTTTC. Residues: CSVEVGRSGRSGANVLTF.

The rearrangement joins TRBV7-2 to TRBJ1-4; D is uncertain. Germline V gene data show CDR1 as SGHTA and CDR2 as FQGNSA. This CDR3 spans 15 amino acids. The ends were cut back, 1 base at V and 4 bases at J, with 10 bases in the middle. The DNA for the CDR3 is TGTGCCAGCAGCTTAGGGGCTTGGATTAATGAAAAACTGTTTTTT. The encoded protein is CASSLGAWINEKLFF.

The chain combines TRBV6-5 with TRBJ1-6, with TRBD1 as a possible D gene (6 bases). Trimming left V 5 bases short and J 10 bases short, with 18 bases between. The CDR3 sequence is 15 residues long. Germline CDR1 reads MNHEY; CDR2 reads SVGAGI. Written as DNA, the CDR3 is TGTGCCAGCAGTCCCGGGGGGGCAAACCAATCACCCCTCCACTTT. It codes for CASSPGGANQSPLHF.

The V and J genes are TRBV7-2 and TRBJ1-1, with 7 bases matching TRBD1. CDR3 size: 16 residues. Losses at the gene ends were 4 bases for V and 1 base for J; bases not matched to a gene: 9. CDR1 and CDR2 from the germline V gene are SGHTA and FQGNSA. The CDR3 protein is CASSYIPGGTNTEAFF. CDR3 DNA sequence: TGTGCCAGCAGCTATATCCCAGGGGGGACGAACACTGAAGCTTTCTTT.

The J gene is TRBJ1-6, the V gene TRBV6-2 or TRBV6-3; 7 bases are shared with TRBD1. With 4 bases clipped from V and 7 bases from J, the junction kept 1 base outside the gene matches. CDR3 length equals 13 residues. Germline V CDR1 and CDR2: MNHEY, SVGEGT. CDR3 loop: CASSLTGNSPLHF. CDR3 DNA sequence: TGTGCCAGCAGTTTGACAGGGAATTCACCCCTCCACTTT.

This clone has a handful of counts. The chain uses TRBV29-1 and TRBJ1-1; the D is unclear. Trimming removed 4 bases at V and 4 bases at J, with 7 bases between. The germline V gene encodes CDR1 SQVTM and CDR2 ANQGSEA. This CDR3 spans 11 amino acids. DNA of the CDR3: TGCAGCGTTGTACCGGGCACTGAAGCTTTCTTT. Translation gives CSVVPGTEAFF. The whole variable domain, filled in from reference TRBV29-1 and TRBJ1-1, reads SAVISQKPSRDICQRGTSLTIQCQVDSQVTMMFWYRQQPGQSLTLIATANQGSEATYESGFVIDKFPISRPNLTFSTLTVSNMSPEDSSIYLCSVVPGTEAFFGQGTRLTVV.

The rearrangement uses TRBV7-2 and TRBJ1-2; D is unclear. Germline V lookup: CDR1 SGHTA, CDR2 FQGNSA. Trimming cost V 4 bases and J 6 bases, with 21 bases left between them. The CDR3 runs to 16 residues. DNA of the CDR3: TGTGCCAGCAGCTCTTCAACCGGGATTTTATCGGATGGCTACACCTTC. Its protein product is CASSSSTGILSDGYTF.

In nucleotides, the CDR3 is TGTGCCAGCAGTTTGAACAGGGGCTACGAGCAGTACGTC. It specifies CASSLNRGYEQYV. The V and J genes are TRBV6-2 or TRBV6-3 and TRBJ2-7; 7 bases are a match to TRBD1. The CDR3 covers 13 residues. J gave up 3 bases and V 4 bases, and 3 bases lay outside the gene matches. The germline CDR1 and CDR2 sequences are MNHEY and SVGEGT.

The J gene is TRBJ1-2, the V gene TRBV6-5; D unclear. The length of the CDR3 is 15 residues. The ends were cut back, 7 bases at V and 0 bases at J, with 15 bases in the middle. Germline V gives CDR1 MNHEY, CDR2 SVGAGI. CDR3 nucleotide sequence: TGTGCCAGCACCCGCGTCCCCAGGACTAACTATGGCTACACCTTC. Translation: CASTRVPRTNYGYTF.

CDR3: CASSPVTGSYNEQFF. CDR3 sequence (DNA): TGTGCCAGCAGCCCTGTGACAGGGTCTTACAATGAGCAGTTCTTC. This sequence joins TRBV9 and TRBJ2-1; TRBD1 matches 7 bases. V trimming: 4 bases; J trimming: 4 bases; junction bases outside the gene matches: 8. CDR3 size: 15 residues. Germline CDR1 SGDLS, CDR2 YYNGEE.

This clone came up once. J is TRBJ2-5 and V is TRBV7-4, with a possible D match to TRBD1 (5 bases). The ends were cut back, 11 bases at V and 10 bases at J, with 11 bases in the middle. The CDR3 runs to 9 residues. Per the germline V gene, CDR1 is SGHVT and CDR2 is SQSDAQ. This chain's CDR3 is CAGQRDQYF. The CDR3 nucleotides read TGTGCCGGACAAAGAGACCAGTACTTC.

This CDR3 reads CASSLGRGEQFF. CDR3 nucleotides: TGTGCCAGCAGTTTGGGGCGAGGTGAGCAGTTCTTC. The gene calls are TRBV27 and TRBJ2-1; a weak D match, TRBD1 (5 bases). This CDR3 is built from 12 residues. The germline gives CDR1 MNHEY, CDR2 SMNVEV (reference sequence). The ends were cut back, 3 bases at V and 9 bases at J, with 9 bases in the middle.

This chain uses TRBV5-1 with TRBJ1-2; D is uncertain. The germline V gene encodes CDR1 SGHRS and CDR2 YFSETQ. V shed 0 bases and J shed 0 bases, with 6 bases lying between them. The CDR3 contains 14 residues. In nucleotides, the CDR3 is TGCGCCAGCAGCTTGGTGTCGGCTAACTATGGCTACACCTTC. This translates into CASSLVSANYGYTF.

This clone showed up just once. This sequence joins TRBV10-2 and TRBJ1-5; D may be TRBD1 (6 bases). The ends were cut back, 5 bases at V and 5 bases at J, with 16 bases in the middle. CDR1 WSHSY and CDR2 SAAADI come from the germline V gene. This CDR3 is built from 15 residues. This CDR3 reads CASSRPQGGDQPQHF. The CDR3 coding sequence is TGCGCCAGCAGTAGACCACAGGGTGGCGATCAGCCCCAGCATTTT.